Below are 14 T cell receptor beta chains sequenced from a single sample in a study of Graves' ophthalmopathy and Graves' hyperthyroidism. The sequenced template was RNA, covering the TCR beta CDR3 region. The workflow started with a first-round RT-PCR run with HTBI primers and then moved on to a second-round multiplex PCR. TCRdb itself ran the multiplex PCR reads through MiXCR, one entry per CDR3 protein. The sample shows around 660,000 distinct CDR3 sequences, roughly two fifths of them seen only once. The sample comprised peripheral blood. These receptors all stem from an adult man with Graves' ophthalmopathy.

This clonotype was observed many times. This may be a read error: a much more frequent sequence differs by one nucleotide. The chain uses TRBV2 and TRBJ2-7, with 7 bases fitting TRBD1. Germline CDR1 SNHLY, CDR2 FYNNEI. The CDR3 has 12 amino acids. CDR3 residues: CTSSRQGYEQYF. For the CDR3, the DNA is TGTACCAGCAGTCGACAGGGCTACGAGCAGTACTTC.

The rearrangement joins TRBV11-2 to TRBJ2-1; TRBD2 aligns across 7 bases. V lost 1 base to trimming and J lost 5 bases; unmatched junction nucleotides: 8. This CDR3 region has 16 residues. CDR1 is SGHAT and CDR2 is FQNNGV in the germline V gene. This CDR3 reads CASSLVTGLGDNEQFF. The CDR3, as DNA: TGTGCCAGCAGCTTAGTCACCGGACTAGGGGACAATGAGCAGTTCTTC.

Comments on this clonotype: A much larger clone lies a single base off, so this may be a read error. The CDR3 here is CTSSAPGHSVSEAFF. The CDR3 DNA follows: TGTACCAGCAGCGCGCCGGGTCACAGCGTCTCCGAAGCTTTCTTT. The chain has TRBV15 and TRBJ1-1; no clear D gene. In germline, CDR1 is LNHNV, CDR2 YYDKDF (reference sequence). The CDR3 sequence is 15 residues long.

In this sample, this clonotype turned up many times. The J gene is TRBJ2-2, the V gene TRBV9; 8 bases are shared with TRBD1. Germline CDR1 reads SGDLS; CDR2 reads YYNGEE. Trimming cost V 3 bases and J 6 bases; bases outside gene matches: 1. The CDR3 spans 13 residues. The CDR3 protein is CASSGQGSGELFF. CDR3 bases: TGTGCCAGCAGCGGACAGGGGTCCGGGGAGCTGTTTTTT.

J is TRBJ2-5 and V is TRBV10-3, with D perhaps matching TRBD2 (5 bases). This CDR3 contains 16 residues. From germline, CDR1 is ENHRY and CDR2 SYGVKD. Trimming took 2 bases from V and 2 from J, leaving 15 bases between them. The CDR3 DNA sequence: TGTGCCATCAGTGAGGTCTTCGCGGGCAGACAAGAGACCCAGTACTTC. Translated: CAISEVFAGRQETQYF.

This clonotype was seen ten or more times. V is TRBV15 and J is TRBJ1-4; no clear D. With 0 bases removed from V and 8 bases from J, the gap between germline ends came to 13 bases. CDR1 is LNHNV, CDR2 YYDKDF, per germline (reference sequence). This CDR3 has 15 amino acids. The CDR3 is CATSRDMGLGEKLFF. In DNA, the CDR3 is TGTGCCACCAGCAGAGATATGGGGTTAGGGGAAAAACTGTTTTTT. Variable domain in full (rest from reference TRBV15 and TRBJ1-4): DAMVIQNPRYQVTQFGKPVTLSCSQTLNHNVMYWYQQKSSQAPKLLFHYYDKDFNNEADTPDNFQSRRPNTSFCFLDIRSPGLGDTAMYLCATSRDMGLGEKLFFGSGTQLSVL.

To note about this clonotype: At one end, the junction sequence differs from germline, possibly due to a read error. CDR3 nucleotide sequence: TGCACCAGCAGCCAAGACCCCGGGACAGCATCTATCACTGAAGCTTTCTTT. Protein sequence: CTSSQDPGTASITEAFF. J is TRBJ1-1 and V is TRBV4-1; TRBD1 matches at 7 bases. The CDR3 extends over 17 amino acids. Germline V CDR1 and CDR2: MGHRA, YSYEKL.

The V and J genes are TRBV7-6 and TRBJ2-7, with a tentative D call TRBD2 (6 bases). Trimming removed 1 base at V and 0 bases at J, with 10 bases between. The CDR3 consists of 15 residues. Germline values: CDR1 SGHVS, CDR2 FNYEAQ. The CDR3 region is CASSLEGRSSYEQYF. The CDR3 DNA reads as TGTGCCAGCAGCTTAGAAGGGAGGAGCTCCTACGAGCAGTACTTC.

In its sample, this clonotype was seen many times. This sequence joins TRBV2 and TRBJ1-3; D gene unclear. Trimming left V 5 bases short and J 1 base short, with 9 bases between. This CDR3 has 14 residues. Germline values: CDR1 SNHLY, CDR2 FYNNEI. In DNA, the CDR3 is TGTGCCAGCAGTACGGGAGCTTCTGGAAACACCATATATTTT. Protein: CASSTGASGNTIYF.

This clonotype occurred a few times. This CDR3 reads CASSPQGSRQPQHF. The CDR3 region has the DNA TGTGCCAGCAGCCCACAGGGGTCTCGTCAGCCCCAGCATTTT. V and J are TRBV4-2 and TRBJ1-5; 7 nucleotides agree with TRBD1. This CDR3 spans 14 amino acids. Germline lookup yields CDR1 LGHNA and CDR2 YNFKEQ. The J segment lost 6 bases and the V segment lost 4 bases, leaving 6 bases of the junction unmatched.

The chain has TRBV29-1 and TRBJ1-4; TRBD1 might be the D (6 bases). This CDR3 has 14 residues. Germline assignment: CDR1 SQVTM and CDR2 ANQGSEA. V was clipped by 2 bases and J by 0 bases, with 7 bases between them. For the CDR3, the DNA is TGCAGCGTTGAAAAGGGGGCAACTAATGAAAAACTGTTTTTT. This sequence encodes CSVEKGATNEKLFF.

In this sample, this clonotype turned up many times. The chain employs TRBV7-9 and TRBJ2-7; D may correspond to TRBD1 or TRBD2 (6 bases each). Germline lookup yields CDR1 SEHNR and CDR2 FQNEAQ (reference sequence). V dropped 8 bases and J dropped 4 bases, with 18 bases sitting between them. The CDR3 is 14 amino acids. The CDR3 DNA follows: TGTGCCAGCTCTAGAGGGGGGAGTATATACGAGCAGTACTTC. It codes for CASSRGGSIYEQYF.

This clonotype was found many times. The rearrangement uses TRBV5-1 and TRBJ1-6; perhaps TRBD1 as D (5 bases). Germline V CDR1 and CDR2: SGHRS, YFSETQ. Deletions cut 0 bases from V and 7 bases from J, with 11 bases between. The CDR3 length is 15 residues. Here the CDR3 DNA reads TGCGCCAGCAGCTTGGCACGTCGGGGGAATTCACCCCTCCACTTT. Its protein is CASSLARRGNSPLHF.

The genes are TRBV6-6 and TRBJ2-5; D unclear. Germline CDR1 and CDR2: MNHNY and SVGAGI (reference sequence). Trimming cost V 0 bases and J 2 bases, with 7 bases left between them. The CDR3 sequence is 14 residues long. The CDR3 nucleotides are TGTGCCAGCAGTTACTCGGGCAGACAAGAGACCCAGTACTTC. Residues: CASSYSGRQETQYF.